Listed below are T cell receptor beta chains from one sample, sequenced in a study of beta chain features in type 1 diabetes. Sequencing was performed with immunoSEQ multiplex PCR; in TCRdb, only in-frame clones are kept and a portion is missing. The sample has around 240,000 clones, 16% seen once. Source material: naive CD4+ T cells from blood. These receptors came from a man aged 30 to 39 with type 1 diabetes. Both conserved end residues are part of each CDR3. D genes are given only for firm matches. Size is stated for part of the rows, as once, few or many counts, or as a class when the clone is expanded.

D gene: .; J gene: TRBJ2-2; clone size: few; V gene: TRBV9; CDR3 DNA: TGTGCCAGCAGCGTAGGAACGCTAGTTGGCACCGGGGAGCTGTTTTTT; CDR3 protein: CASSVGTLVGTGELFF
D gene: TRBD2; J gene: TRBJ2-7; clone size: .; V gene: TRBV11-2; CDR3 DNA: TGTGCCAGCATCTCGACTAGCGGGCCTTCCTACGAGCAGTACTTC; CDR3 protein: CASISTSGPSYEQYF
D gene: .; J gene: TRBJ2-7; clone size: few; V gene: TRBV6-1; CDR3 DNA: TGTGCCAGCAGAGACTACGAGCAGTACTTC; CDR3 protein: CASRDYEQYF
D gene: TRBD2; J gene: TRBJ2-7; clone size: few; V gene: TRBV9; CDR3 DNA: TGTGCCAGCAGCGTAGACCCTATAGCTAGCGGGGTTTCCTACGAGCAGTACTTC; CDR3 protein: CASSVDPIASGVSYEQYF
D gene: .; J gene: TRBJ2-1; clone size: .; V gene: TRBV29-1; CDR3 DNA: TGCAGCGTGAGGGGCCAGGGGCGGGACAATGAGCAGTTCTTC; CDR3 protein: CSVRGQGRDNEQFF
D gene: TRBD1; J gene: TRBJ1-2; clone size: .; V gene: TRBV9; CDR3 DNA: TGTGCCAGCAGACTGACAGGGACTAACTATGGCTACACCTTC; CDR3 protein: CASRLTGTNYGYTF
D gene: .; J gene: TRBJ1-1; clone size: few; V gene: TRBV15; CDR3 DNA: TGTGCCACCAGCAGAGACAGTTCAAACACTGAAGCTTTCTTT; CDR3 protein: CATSRDSSNTEAFF
D gene: TRBD2; J gene: TRBJ2-7; clone size: .; V gene: TRBV10-3; CDR3 DNA: TGTGCCATCAGCAAAGCGGGAGGGCCGGGGGAGCAGTACTTC; CDR3 protein: CAISKAGGPGEQYF
D gene: .; J gene: TRBJ2-5; clone size: few; V gene: TRBV4-1; CDR3 DNA: TGCGCCAGCAGCCCGAAGTGGGTGGGAGGAGGCGTAGAGACCCAGTACTTC; CDR3 protein: CASSPKWVGGGVETQYF
D gene: .; J gene: TRBJ2-1; clone size: few; V gene: TRBV9; CDR3 DNA: TGTGCCAGCAGCGTAACGGGGTACAATGAGCAGTTCTTC; CDR3 protein: CASSVTGYNEQFF
D gene: .; J gene: TRBJ2-1; clone size: few; V gene: TRBV7-2; CDR3 DNA: TGTGCCAGCAGCCGCCCCAGGACCTCGATGGGTAATGAGCAGTTCTTC; CDR3 protein: CASSRPRTSMGNEQFF
D gene: TRBD1; J gene: TRBJ2-1; clone size: .; V gene: TRBV30; CDR3 DNA: TGTGCCTGGAGTGACCCCGGACAGGGGAACAATGAGCAGTTCTTC; CDR3 protein: CAWSDPGQGNNEQFF
D gene: TRBD2; J gene: TRBJ2-7; clone size: few; V gene: TRBV11-1; CDR3 DNA: TGTGCCAGCAGCTCCCACGTTGGAGCGGGGGCCTACGAGCAGTACTTC; CDR3 protein: CASSSHVGAGAYEQYF
D gene: .; J gene: TRBJ2-3; clone size: few; V gene: TRBV7-9; CDR3 DNA: TGTGCCAACTCGGCGGGAGATACGCAGTATTTT; CDR3 protein: CANSAGDTQYF
D gene: TRBD1; J gene: TRBJ2-7; clone size: .; V gene: TRBV27; CDR3 DNA: TGTGCCAGCAGTTTCCAGGGGACAGCCTACGAGCAGTACTTC; CDR3 protein: CASSFQGTAYEQYF
D gene: .; J gene: TRBJ1-2; clone size: .; V gene: TRBV7-9; CDR3 DNA: TGTGCCAGCAGCTTAGGCGCCTCTAACTATGGCTACACCTTC; CDR3 protein: CASSLGASNYGYTF
D gene: .; J gene: TRBJ2-7; clone size: .; V gene: TRBV28; CDR3 DNA: TGTGCCAGCAGTTCCGGACAGAGCTCCTACGAGCAGTACTTC; CDR3 protein: CASSSGQSSYEQYF
D gene: .; J gene: TRBJ1-2; clone size: .; V gene: TRBV25-1; CDR3 DNA: TGTGCCAGCAGTGAGGATATGAATAACTATGGCTACACCTTC; CDR3 protein: CASSEDMNNYGYTF
D gene: TRBD2; J gene: TRBJ2-7; clone size: .; V gene: TRBV7-2; CDR3 DNA: TGTGCCAGCAGGACTAGCGGGACCTACGAGCAGTACTTC; CDR3 protein: CASRTSGTYEQYF
D gene: .; J gene: TRBJ2-7; clone size: few; V gene: TRBV28; CDR3 DNA: TGTGCCAGCAACGGTCGATACGAGCAGTACTTC; CDR3 protein: CASNGRYEQYF
D gene: .; J gene: TRBJ2-1; clone size: few; V gene: TRBV7-2; CDR3 DNA: TGTGCCAGCAGCTTAGTTTACGACAATGAGCAGTTCTTC; CDR3 protein: CASSLVYDNEQFF
D gene: TRBD1; J gene: TRBJ2-6; clone size: .; V gene: TRBV9; CDR3 DNA: TGTGCCAGCAGCGTAGCCGGGACAGGGCATGCTGGGGCCAACGTCCTGACTTTC; CDR3 protein: CASSVAGTGHAGANVLTF
D gene: .; J gene: TRBJ2-1; clone size: few; V gene: TRBV5-1; CDR3 DNA: TGCGCCAGCGCAGGCAATGAGCAGTTCTTC; CDR3 protein: CASAGNEQFF
D gene: TRBD1; J gene: TRBJ1-1; clone size: .; V gene: TRBV19; CDR3 DNA: TGTGCCAGTAGTGCCTCCGGGACAGTGAACACTGAAGCTTTCTTT; CDR3 protein: CASSASGTVNTEAFF
D gene: .; J gene: TRBJ1-3; clone size: few; V gene: TRBV2; CDR3 DNA: TGTGCCAGCAGTGAGAGCGGCAGGGCTTCGAACACCATATATTTT; CDR3 protein: CASSESGRASNTIYF
D gene: .; J gene: TRBJ2-3; clone size: few; V gene: TRBV19; CDR3 DNA: TGTGCCAGTAGTGGCCACAGCGTGACCACAGATACGCAGTATTTT; CDR3 protein: CASSGHSVTTDTQYF
D gene: .; J gene: TRBJ2-7; clone size: .; V gene: TRBV5-6; CDR3 DNA: TGTGCCAGCAGCTTGGGGCCGGGTTTGATCGTCTACGAGCAGTACTTC; CDR3 protein: CASSLGPGLIVYEQYF
D gene: .; J gene: TRBJ2-2; clone size: .; V gene: TRBV29-1; CDR3 DNA: TGCAGCGTTGAATCTTCCTGGGCCGGGGAGCTGTTTTTT; CDR3 protein: CSVESSWAGELFF
D gene: TRBD1; J gene: TRBJ2-1; clone size: few; V gene: TRBV10-3; CDR3 DNA: TGTGCCATCAGTCCTCAGGGGGTTAGCTCCTACAATGAGCAGTTCTTC; CDR3 protein: CAISPQGVSSYNEQFF
D gene: TRBD2; J gene: TRBJ2-6; clone size: .; V gene: TRBV30; CDR3 DNA: TGTGCCTGGAGTGTACATCGAGCGGGAGGGCCCTCCTCTGGGGCCAACGTCCTGACTTTC; CDR3 protein: CAWSVHRAGGPSSGANVLTF
D gene: TRBD1; J gene: TRBJ1-1; clone size: .; V gene: TRBV30; CDR3 DNA: TGTGCCTGGAGGCGACAGGGGCGGAACACTGAAGCTTTCTTT; CDR3 protein: CAWRRQGRNTEAFF
D gene: .; J gene: TRBJ1-1; clone size: .; V gene: TRBV29-1; CDR3 DNA: TGCAGCGGAAATAACAGGGAGGACACTGAAGCTTTCTTT; CDR3 protein: CSGNNREDTEAFF
D gene: TRBD1; J gene: TRBJ2-5; clone size: .; V gene: TRBV7-9; CDR3 DNA: TGTGCCAGCAGCCCCGGGACAGGGGTCTTGGAGACCCAGTACTTC; CDR3 protein: CASSPGTGVLETQYF
D gene: .; J gene: TRBJ2-7; clone size: .; V gene: TRBV5-1; CDR3 DNA: TGCGCCAGCAGCTTGAATTCCAGAGACTACGAGCAGTACTTC; CDR3 protein: CASSLNSRDYEQYF
D gene: .; J gene: TRBJ2-1; clone size: .; V gene: TRBV10-3; CDR3 DNA: TGTGCCATCAGGCCGGACAGCGACAATGAGCAGTTCTTC; CDR3 protein: CAIRPDSDNEQFF
D gene: .; J gene: TRBJ1-2; clone size: few; V gene: TRBV25-1; CDR3 DNA: TGTGCCAGCAGTGAATTCGGGAAAGGGGCTAGTGGCTACACCTTC; CDR3 protein: CASSEFGKGASGYTF
D gene: .; J gene: TRBJ2-4; clone size: .; V gene: TRBV28; CDR3 DNA: TGTGCCAGCAGCGGAAACATTCAGTACTTC; CDR3 protein: CASSGNIQYF
D gene: TRBD1; J gene: TRBJ1-1; clone size: .; V gene: TRBV13; CDR3 DNA: TGTGCCAGCGGGCCTTTATTAAACAGGGGCTCGAGGAACACTGAAGCTTTCTTT; CDR3 protein: CASGPLLNRGSRNTEAFF
D gene: .; J gene: TRBJ2-1; clone size: few; V gene: TRBV29-1; CDR3 DNA: TGCAGCGTTGGAGTTTGGGACGGACGAAAGTTCTTC; CDR3 protein: CSVGVWDGRKFF
D gene: TRBD1; J gene: TRBJ2-3; clone size: .; V gene: TRBV29-1; CDR3 DNA: TGCAGCGTTGAAGGTGTCGGTTGGGGCAGGGGGAAGACCATTTTT; CDR3 protein: CSVEGVGWGRGKTIF
D gene: .; J gene: TRBJ1-1; clone size: few; V gene: TRBV7-9; CDR3 DNA: TGTGCCAGCAGCTTACTGCAGGATCTTGCTATGAACACTGAAGCTTTCTTT; CDR3 protein: CASSLLQDLAMNTEAFF
D gene: TRBD1; J gene: TRBJ1-2; clone size: .; V gene: TRBV10-3; CDR3 DNA: TGTGCCACTGGACAGGGAAGCCATGGCTACACCTTC; CDR3 protein: CATGQGSHGYTF
D gene: .; J gene: TRBJ1-2; clone size: few; V gene: TRBV5-1; CDR3 DNA: TGCGCCAGCAGCTTGGCCAGGGCTAACTATGGCTACACCTTC; CDR3 protein: CASSLARANYGYTF